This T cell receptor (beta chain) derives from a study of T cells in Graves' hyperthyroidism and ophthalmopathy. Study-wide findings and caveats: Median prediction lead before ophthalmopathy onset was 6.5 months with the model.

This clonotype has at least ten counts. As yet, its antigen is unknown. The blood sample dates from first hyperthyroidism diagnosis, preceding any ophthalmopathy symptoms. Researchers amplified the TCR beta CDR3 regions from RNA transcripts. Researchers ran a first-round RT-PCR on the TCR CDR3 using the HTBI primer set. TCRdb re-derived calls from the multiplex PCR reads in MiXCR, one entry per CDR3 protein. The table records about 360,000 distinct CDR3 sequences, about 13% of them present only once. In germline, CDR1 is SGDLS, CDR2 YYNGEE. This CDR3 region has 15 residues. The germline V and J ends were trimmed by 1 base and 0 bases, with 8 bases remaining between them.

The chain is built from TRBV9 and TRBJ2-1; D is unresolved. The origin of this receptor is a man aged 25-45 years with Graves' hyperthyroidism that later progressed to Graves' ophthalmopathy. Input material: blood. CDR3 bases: TGTGCCAGCAGCGTAAATCGTCCCTCCTACAATGAGCAGTTCTTC. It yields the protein CASSVNRPSYNEQFF.